The 22 T cell receptor beta chains below all came from one sample that was sequenced in a study of regulatory T cells in long-lasting Graves disease. Both iRepertoire HTBI primers and Arm-PCR of CDR3 regions were used to build the TCR beta libraries. TCRdb independently ran MiXCR on the multiplex PCR reads; one entry per CDR3 protein. The sample lists some 400,000 distinct CDR3 sequences; 15% were seen once. Documented time point: newly diagnosed GD, antithyroid drugs for less than 3 months. TCR sequences were obtained from RNA taken from PBMCs. These data were also reused for a study on T cells in Graves' hyperthyroidism and ophthalmopathy.

Sample: peripheral blood mononuclear cells (PBMCs), taken at new diagnosis, from a patient treated with antithyroid drugs. These receptors came from a woman aged 30 to 39 with Graves disease.

In DNA, the CDR3 is TGCAGCGTTGCCAGGGTCTCCTCTGGAAACACCATATATTTT. It yields the protein CSVARVSSGNTIYF. The J gene is TRBJ1-3, the V gene TRBV29-1, with D possibly matching TRBD1 (5 bases). CDR3 length: 14 amino acids. The ends were cut back, 4 bases at V and 0 bases at J, with 10 bases in the middle. CDR1 is SQVTM and CDR2 is ANQGSEA in the germline V gene.

CDR3 amino acids: CASSQGFSEAFF. DNA of the CDR3: TGCGCCAGCAGCCAAGGTTTTAGTGAAGCTTTCTTT. The rearrangement links TRBV4-1 to TRBJ1-1; D is unresolved. Germline-derived CDR1 and CDR2 are MGHRA and YSYEKL. The CDR3 has 12 residues. V gave up 1 base and J gave up 7 bases, with 7 bases separating them.

This clonotype occurred many times. This chain uses TRBV9 with TRBJ1-6; D remains ambiguous. This CDR3 contains 15 residues. V was trimmed by 0 bases and J by 4 bases, leaving 8 bases between them. Germline V CDR1 and CDR2: SGDLS, YYNGEE. The CDR3 here is CASSVAAEYNSPLHF. In nucleotides, the CDR3 is TGTGCCAGCAGCGTAGCGGCTGAATATAATTCACCCCTCCACTTT.

The sample holds many counts of this clonotype. The V call is TRBV24-1, the J call TRBJ1-1, with D unresolved. CDR3 length: 13 amino acids. Germline values: CDR1 KGHDR, CDR2 SFDVKD. Trimming left V 4 bases short and J 7 bases short, with 12 bases between. CDR3 nucleotide sequence: TGTGCCACCAGTGAAGGGTCTAGGGATGAAGCTTTCTTT. The encoded protein is CATSEGSRDEAFF.

This clonotype was counted at least ten times. This chain uses TRBV3-1 with TRBJ2-1; the match to TRBD2 covers 10 bases. CDR1 is LGHDT, CDR2 YNNKEL, per germline (reference sequence). This CDR3 contains 14 residues. V lost 2 bases, J lost 10 bases, and 5 bases stayed unmatched. CDR3 residues: CASSQRAGGPEQFF. CDR3 coding DNA: TGTGCCAGCAGCCAAAGAGCGGGAGGGCCGGAGCAGTTCTTC.

This clonotype has a count of ten or more. V gene TRBV30 combines with J gene TRBJ1-1; 8 bases are shared with TRBD1. Germline V gene lookup returns CDR1 GTSNPN and CDR2 SVGIG (reference sequence). V was pared by 2 bases and J by 2 bases, with 7 bases of the junction left unmatched. The CDR3 sequence is 15 residues long. CDR3 sequence reads: CAWSSGQGFNTEAFF. CDR3 nucleotide sequence: TGTGCCTGGAGTTCAGGACAGGGATTTAACACTGAAGCTTTCTTT.

This clonotype has at least ten counts. This sequence joins TRBV5-1 and TRBJ2-1; no firm D call. Looked up from germline, CDR1 is SGHRS and CDR2 is YFSETQ. The CDR3 consists of 14 residues. Deletions cut 0 bases from V and 4 bases from J, with 8 bases between. CDR3 sequence: CASSLEPPYNEQFF. The CDR3 DNA follows: TGCGCCAGCAGCTTGGAACCCCCATACAATGAGCAGTTCTTC.

This clonotype came up many times. The V gene is TRBV28, the J gene TRBJ2-1; D is uncertain. Germline assignment: CDR1 MDHEN and CDR2 SYDVKM. Trimming took off 2 bases at V and 3 bases at J, with 8 bases between the two ends. This CDR3 spans 14 amino acids. CDR3 DNA: TGTGCCAGCAGTTTAAGTCAGCACTACAATGAGCAGTTCTTC. Translating gives CASSLSQHYNEQFF.

The table lists this clonotype with many counts. This rearrangement joins TRBV2 to TRBJ2-1, with D perhaps matching TRBD2 (6 bases). CDR1 and CDR2 (germline): SNHLY, FYNNEI. V shed 3 bases and J shed 9 bases, with 9 bases lying between them. This CDR3 spans 12 amino acids. Here the CDR3 reads CASSEGRGEQFF. The CDR3 DNA follows: TGTGCCAGCAGTGAGGGGCGGGGTGAGCAGTTCTTC. Based on the CDR3 plus reference TRBV2 and TRBJ2-1, the full variable domain is EPEVTQTPSHQVTQMGQEVILRCVPISNHLYFYWYRQILGQKVEFLVSFYNNEISEKSEIFDDQFSVERPDGSNFTLKIRSTKLEDSAMYFCASSEGRGEQFFGPGTRLTVL.

This clonotype was observed a few times. The CDR3 nucleotides are TGTGCCAGCAGTGTTTTCGACAGCCACAATCAGCCCCAGCATTTT. Residues: CASSVFDSHNQPQHF. This rearrangement joins TRBV6-1 to TRBJ1-5; D possibly corresponds to TRBD1 (5 bases). V lost 4 bases and J lost 3, with 13 bases in between. Per the germline V gene, CDR1 is MNHNS and CDR2 is SASEGT. The CDR3 extends over 15 amino acids.

This clonotype has more than one count but fewer than ten. J is TRBJ1-1 and V is TRBV12-3 or TRBV12-4, with D uncertain. Trimming took off 6 bases at V and 1 base at J, with 15 bases between the two ends. The CDR3 covers 15 residues. This CDR3 reads CASRSVRVKNTEAFF. The CDR3 DNA reads as TGTGCCAGCAGGAGCGTTCGGGTGAAGAACACTGAAGCTTTCTTT.

A few counts support this clonotype. V usage is TRBV6-1 and J usage is TRBJ2-4; D is unclear. V lost 10 bases and J 0 bases, leaving 13 bases between the germline ends. Germline lookup yields CDR1 MNHNS and CDR2 SASEGT. CDR3 size: 14 residues. DNA of the CDR3: TGTGCCATCTGGGGTGGCCTAGCCAAAAACATTCAGTACTTC. The encoded protein is CAIWGGLAKNIQYF.

This chain links TRBV19 with TRBJ2-1; D is undetermined. V lost 5 bases and J lost 7, with 9 bases in between. Germline assignment: CDR1 LNHDA and CDR2 SQIVND (reference sequence). The CDR3 has 12 residues. This CDR3 reads CASSSQWNEQFF. The CDR3 DNA is TGTGCCAGTAGTTCCCAGTGGAATGAGCAGTTCTTC.

There are many counts of this clonotype. The chain has TRBV6-1 and TRBJ1-5; D might be TRBD1 (5 bases). The CDR3 extends over 16 amino acids. Germline V gene data show CDR1 as MNHNS and CDR2 as SASEGT. V was cut by 5 bases and J by 2 bases, with 16 bases left in between. The chain's CDR3 is CASSPRATGRNQPQHF. DNA for the CDR3: TGTGCCAGCAGTCCCCGAGCTACGGGGCGCAATCAGCCCCAGCATTTT.

The sample holds a few counts of this clonotype. The rearrangement links TRBV29-1 to TRBJ1-3, with D possibly TRBD1 on 5 matching bases. V shed 0 bases and J shed 4 bases, with 10 bases lying between them. The CDR3 contains 14 residues. Germline values: CDR1 SQVTM, CDR2 ANQGSEA. This chain's CDR3 is CSVEETRAGNTIYF. The CDR3 coding sequence is TGCAGCGTTGAAGAGACCAGGGCGGGAAACACCATATATTTT.

This clonotype occurred many times. The V call is TRBV7-3, the J call TRBJ2-1, with 7 positions matching TRBD2. The CDR3 sequence is 14 residues long. With V trimmed by 5 bases and J by 10 bases, 11 bases remained unmatched. Germline V gives CDR1 SGHTA, CDR2 FQGTGA. Here the CDR3 reads CASSTGLQLGEQFF. CDR3 in DNA: TGTGCCAGCAGCACGGGACTACAGTTGGGGGAGCAGTTCTTC.

This clonotype was picked up many times. This chain links TRBV7-9 with TRBJ2-1; possible D gene TRBD2, 6 bases. Trimming left V 8 bases short and J 0 bases short, with 14 bases between. Per the germline V gene, CDR1 is SEHNR and CDR2 is FQNEAQ (reference sequence). This CDR3 comprises 15 residues. For the CDR3, the DNA is TGTGCCAGCCTAGCGCGCCAGAGCTCCTACAATGAGCAGTTCTTC. Translating it yields CASLARQSSYNEQFF.

This clonotype was seen repeatedly, ten times or more. This sequence joins TRBV27 and TRBJ2-7; the D is unclear. Between the trimmed V and J ends, which lost 3 bases and 3 bases, there was a span of 9 bases. The V gene's germline CDR1 is MNHEY and CDR2 SMNVEV (reference sequence). This CDR3 region has 13 residues. The CDR3 is CASSFGPRYEQYF. CDR3 coding DNA: TGTGCCAGCAGTTTCGGCCCCCGCTACGAGCAGTACTTC.

The chain joins TRBV7-9 to TRBJ2-6; 8 bases map to TRBD1. The junction had 5 bases not matched to a gene; V was cut back by 1 base and J by 0 bases. The CDR3 totals 18 residues. Germline loops: CDR1 SEHNR, CDR2 FQNEAQ (reference sequence). For the CDR3, the DNA is TGTGCCAGCAGCTTAGTTGGGACAGGCGCCTCTGGGGCCAACGTCCTGACTTTC. Its translation is CASSLVGTGASGANVLTF.

The genes are TRBV19 and TRBJ2-6; the match to TRBD1 covers 12 bases. Unmatched junction bases numbered 11, after V lost 4 bases and J lost 4 bases. Germline values: CDR1 LNHDA, CDR2 SQIVND (reference sequence). The CDR3 consists of 19 residues. The CDR3 sequence: CASSKGTGGATSGANVLTF. As DNA, the CDR3 is TGTGCCAGTAGTAAAGGGACAGGGGGCGCCACATCCGGGGCCAACGTCCTGACTTTC.

The chain recombines TRBV25-1 with TRBJ1-5; 12 nucleotides align to TRBD1. V was pared by 4 bases and J by 5 bases, with 6 bases of the junction left unmatched. The length of the CDR3 is 16 residues. CDR1 MGHDK and CDR2 SYGVNS come from the germline V gene. DNA for the CDR3: TGTGCCAGCAGTGGAACCGGGACAGGGGGCCATCAGCCCCAGCATTTT. Translation: CASSGTGTGGHQPQHF.

This clonotype was counted at least ten times. The chain is built from TRBV30 and TRBJ2-4, with 7 bases lining up with TRBD2. Germline loops: CDR1 GTSNPN, CDR2 SVGIG (reference sequence). Trimming removed 8 bases from V and 5 bases from J; junction bases left unmatched: 3. The CDR3 is 11 residues long. The CDR3 here is CAGEGQNIQYF. CDR3 nucleotides: TGTGCCGGGGAGGGACAAAACATTCAGTACTTC.